This T cell receptor (beta chain) was profiled in a study of blood T cell repertoires in COVID-19. Across the whole study: Sites in the United States, Italy and Spain provided acute and convalescent COVID-19 samples. PBMCs, B-cell-depleted T cells, or T cells were the source of the cDNA or gDNA that made up the material.

The authors' processing: Estimation of nucleated cell counts was performed using reference gene primer amplification. The repertoire was sequenced with immunoSEQ multiplex PCR; TCRdb's copy has only in-frame clones and lacks some. V and J calls and clone size are as listed in that table; D and trimming were resolved from the DNA. The repertoire includes around 81,000 clones, 84% of them detected once, and 10% to 15% sits in the top ten. The germline V gene has CDR1 LNHNV and CDR2 YYDKDF (reference sequence). This CDR3 contains 14 residues. V lost 3 bases, J lost 2 bases, and 8 bases lay in between. The V call is TRBV15, the J call TRBJ1-5; D not resolved. Sequenced sample: peripheral blood. The receptor was derived from a human donor in a cohort sampled during active COVID-19. The CDR3 region is CATSSGERNQPQHF. The CDR3 DNA is TGTGCCACCAGCAGTGGGGAGCGCAATCAGCCCCAGCATTTT.